The 27 T cell receptor beta chains presented below share a single source sample, sequenced in a study of T-cell memory formation after mild COVID-19 listed by TCRdb under 2021. The library was built by means of 5' RACE. The sequencer was an Illumina NovaSeq 6000. The raw public reads went through TCRdb reprocessing: fastp at Q25, MiXCR clone calling, in-frame beta chains kept. One record per CDR3 amino acid sequence lists the most common genes and DNA. This sample has some 110,000 distinct CDR3 sequences in its table, and about 18% of those were observed once. The top ten constitute around 28% of the sample. Sequencing was done on a sample of PBMCs or a T cell subset sorted from them (not recorded which). The source of these receptors is an adult woman who had mild COVID-19 (a few samples of this study predate the infection). The sample titles of this study are shuffled in the database, so cell type and time point are left out; the donor was told from shared clones.

V usage is TRBV12-5 and J usage is TRBJ2-1; D gene unclear. V lost 7 bases to trimming and J lost 4 bases, with 8 bases between them. Germline CDR1 reads LGHNT; CDR2 reads FRNRAP. The CDR3 loop spans 12 amino acids. The CDR3 DNA follows: TGTGCTAGTGCCCAGATTTACAATGAGCAGTTCTTC. This encodes CASAQIYNEQFF.

This clonotype showed up just once. The V and J genes are TRBV11-2 and TRBJ2-7; possibly TRBD1 or TRBD2 for D (6 bases each). The germline CDR1 and CDR2 sequences are SGHAT and FQNNGV. The CDR3 contains 14 residues. Deletions cut 3 bases from V and 5 bases from J, with 14 bases between. The CDR3 sequence is CASSFNLGGHEQYF. For the CDR3, the DNA is TGTGCCAGCAGCTTCAATCTTGGGGGGCACGAGCAGTACTTC. The full variable domain, in which reference TRBV11-2 and TRBJ2-7 provide the parts outside the CDR3, is EAGVAQSPRYKIIEKRQSVAFWCNPISGHATLYWYQQILGQGPKLLIQFQNNGVVDDSQLPKDRFSAERLKGVDSTLKIQPAKLEDSAVYLCASSFNLGGHEQYFGPGTRLTVT.

This clonotype was counted between two and nine times. This chain joins TRBV4-3 and TRBJ1-2; D is unclear. This CDR3 has 18 amino acids. Trimming stripped 0 bases from V and 0 bases from J, with 17 bases between. Germline V gives CDR1 LGHNA, CDR2 YSLEER. The DNA of the CDR3 is TGCGCCAGCAGCCAAGAAAGCCCTGAACATTGGACTAACTATGGCTACACCTTC. Protein product: CASSQESPEHWTNYGYTF.

There are a few counts of this clonotype. The rearrangement links TRBV20-1 to TRBJ1-2; no reliable D call. The V gene's germline CDR1 is DFQATT and CDR2 SNEGSKA (reference sequence). Trimming pared 1 base from V and 7 bases from J, leaving 13 bases between. The CDR3 sequence is 13 residues long. The DNA of the CDR3 is TGCAGTGCTAGAGTAGGCAGCAGCAGTGGCTACACCTTC. It codes for CSARVGSSSGYTF.

The J gene is TRBJ2-1, the V gene TRBV9, with 9 bases identical to TRBD2. Germline CDR1 is SGDLS and CDR2 is YYNGEE. The trim removed 0 bases at V and 5 bases at J, leaving 3 bases unmatched. The CDR3 is 15 amino acids. The CDR3 sequence: CASSVEIAGDNEQFF. In DNA, the CDR3 is TGTGCCAGCAGCGTAGAAATAGCGGGAGACAATGAGCAGTTCTTC.

The chain carries TRBV5-6 and TRBJ2-3; 8 nucleotides align to TRBD2. The CDR3 covers 16 residues. CDR1 is SGHDT, CDR2 YYEEEE, per germline. V dropped 3 bases and J dropped 4; count of bases not matched to a gene: 10. The CDR3 loop is CASSSTRTSMADTQYF. In nucleotides, the CDR3 is TGTGCCAGCAGCTCCACCCGGACTAGCATGGCAGATACGCAGTATTTT.

This clonotype was seen only a few times. A much larger clonotype is one base distant, so this may be a read error. This sequence joins TRBV19 and TRBJ2-3; a possible D gene is TRBD2 (6 bases). The V and J ends lost 0 bases and 3 bases respectively, with 16 bases between them. This CDR3 is built from 17 residues. Germline lookup yields CDR1 LNHDA and CDR2 SQIVND (reference sequence). DNA of the CDR3: TGTGCCAGTAGTATAGACCCCTCAGCGGGCGAGACAGATACGCAGTATTTT. It is translated as CASSIDPSAGETDTQYF.

This clonotype has only a few counts. The chain recombines TRBV7-9 with TRBJ2-7, with D perhaps matching TRBD1 (6 bases). Trimming shortened V by 4 bases and J by 7 bases, and 11 bases separated the two germline ends. The CDR3 spans 12 residues. Per germline, CDR1 SEHNR and CDR2 FQNEAQ (reference sequence). CDR3 sequence: CASSSGTMEQYF. The CDR3 nucleotides are TGTGCCAGCAGCTCCGGGACAATGGAGCAGTACTTC. The full variable domain, its missing parts supplied by reference TRBV7-9 and TRBJ2-7, is DTGVSQNPRHKITKRGQNVTFRCDPISEHNRLYWYRQTLGQGPEFLTYFQNEAQLEKSRLLSDRFSAERPKGSFSTLEIQRTEQGDSAMYLCASSSGTMEQYFGPGTRLTVT.

This clonotype turned up a few times. The rearrangement links TRBV3-1 to TRBJ2-7; possible D gene TRBD1, 5 bases. In germline, CDR1 is LGHDT, CDR2 YNNKEL (reference sequence). Trimming left V 0 bases short and J 2 bases short, with 11 bases between. The CDR3 loop spans 15 amino acids. As DNA, the CDR3 is TGTGCCAGCAGCCAAGATTGGCCAGGGCCCTACGAGCAGTACTTC. Translating it yields CASSQDWPGPYEQYF.

The genes are TRBV5-1 and TRBJ1-2, with D uncertain. The V gene lost 2 bases and the J gene lost 5 bases, with 16 bases spanning the gap. Germline CDR1 is SGHRS and CDR2 is YFSETQ. This CDR3 has 15 amino acids. CDR3 sequence: CASSLVPSADYGYTF. CDR3 DNA sequence: TGCGCCAGCAGCTTAGTTCCGTCGGCGGATTATGGCTACACCTTC.

This clonotype came up a few times. J is TRBJ2-3 and V is TRBV7-9; D remains ambiguous. Germline V CDR1 and CDR2: SEHNR, FQNEAQ (reference sequence). CDR3 length: 13 amino acids. The ends were cut back, 3 bases at V and 4 bases at J, with 8 bases in the middle. The CDR3 is CASSFPPADTQYF. CDR3 bases: TGTGCCAGCAGCTTCCCCCCCGCAGATACGCAGTATTTT. Full variable domain (outside the CDR3, taken from reference TRBV7-9 and TRBJ2-3): DTGVSQNPRHKITKRGQNVTFRCDPISEHNRLYWYRQTLGQGPEFLTYFQNEAQLEKSRLLSDRFSAERPKGSFSTLEIQRTEQGDSAMYLCASSFPPADTQYFGPGTRLTVL.

The rearrangement joins TRBV15 to TRBJ2-2; no clear D. Germline V gives CDR1 LNHNV, CDR2 YYDKDF (reference sequence). Trimming took 8 bases from V and 1 from J, leaving 11 bases between them. This CDR3 has 14 amino acids. CDR3 bases: TGTGCCACCGCGACTGGATGGAACACCGGGGAGCTGTTTTTT. As protein: CATATGWNTGELFF.

The J gene is TRBJ1-2, the V gene TRBV9; D gene uncertain. CDR1 SGDLS and CDR2 YYNGEE come from the germline V gene. V lost 4 bases, J lost 4 bases, and 11 bases lay in between. The CDR3 is made up of 13 amino acids. CDR3 sequence: CASSPLSGYGYTF. In nucleotides, the CDR3 is TGTGCCAGCAGCCCCCTCTCGGGCTATGGCTACACCTTC. Drawing the rest from reference TRBV9 and TRBJ1-2, the complete variable domain is DSGVTQTPKHLITATGQRVTLRCSPRSGDLSVYWYQQSLDQGLQFLIQYYNGEERAKGNILERFSAQQFPDLHSELNLSSLELGDSALYFCASSPLSGYGYTFGSGTRLTVV.

J is TRBJ2-1 and V is TRBV27; 11 bases are a match to TRBD2. Losses at the gene ends were 6 bases for V and 2 bases for J; bases not matched to a gene: 6. This CDR3 spans 16 amino acids. CDR1 MNHEY and CDR2 SMNVEV come from the germline V gene (reference sequence). CDR3 DNA sequence: TGTGCCAGCAGCAATAGCGGGGGGGGGACCTACAATGAGCAGTTCTTC. Translated: CASSNSGGGTYNEQFF.

The chain combines TRBV30 with TRBJ2-7; the match to TRBD1 covers 8 bases. Trimming cost V 7 bases and J 3 bases; bases outside gene matches: 8. The CDR3 has 13 amino acids. Germline CDR1 reads GTSNPN; CDR2 reads SVGIG (reference sequence). CDR3 region: CASLGQANYEQYF. The CDR3 region has the DNA TGTGCCTCCTTGGGACAGGCAAACTACGAGCAGTACTTC.

Only a few counts were recorded for this clonotype. The CDR3, as DNA: TGTGCCAGCAGCGTAGGCCAGTCGAACACCGGGGAGCTGTTTTTT. This encodes CASSVGQSNTGELFF. The chain links TRBV9 to TRBJ2-2; no firm D call. In germline, CDR1 is SGDLS, CDR2 YYNGEE. This CDR3 has 15 amino acids. The V end lost 0 bases, the J end lost 0 bases, and 6 bases lay between the germline ends. The whole variable domain, filled in from reference TRBV9 and TRBJ2-2, reads DSGVTQTPKHLITATGQRVTLRCSPRSGDLSVYWYQQSLDQGLQFLIQYYNGEERAKGNILERFSAQQFPDLHSELNLSSLELGDSALYFCASSVGQSNTGELFFGEGSRLTVL.

The table lists this clonotype with a few counts. The chain employs TRBV15 and TRBJ1-1, with 8 bases matching TRBD1. CDR1 is LNHNV, CDR2 YYDKDF, per germline (reference sequence). J was trimmed by 1 base and V by 5 bases; bases with no gene match: 9. There are 16 residues in the CDR3. The CDR3 bases are TGTGCCACCAGCGTAGGGACAGGAGTAGGGAACACTGAAGCTTTCTTT. It translates to CATSVGTGVGNTEAFF.

The gene calls are TRBV12-3 or TRBV12-4 and TRBJ2-3; D is unresolved. The V gene lost 3 bases and the J gene lost 1 base, with 11 bases spanning the gap. CDR3 length: 15 residues. The CDR3 DNA is TGTGCCAGCAGTTTGGTTGAGGACCGCACAGATACGCAGTATTTT. Translation gives CASSLVEDRTDTQYF.

This clonotype came up a few times. The chain combines TRBV7-9 with TRBJ2-1, with D possibly matching TRBD1 (6 bases). There are 13 residues in the CDR3. Per the germline V gene, CDR1 is SEHNR and CDR2 is FQNEAQ (reference sequence). Trimming cost V 5 bases and J 13 bases, with 18 bases left between them. CDR3 amino acids: CASSPRQGLDQFF. The CDR3 DNA reads as TGTGCCAGCAGCCCAAGGCAGGGGTTAGATCAGTTCTTC.

This clonotype was observed a few times. CDR3 in amino acids: CASREDRSSYNEQFF. DNA of the CDR3: TGTGCCAGCAGGGAAGACAGGAGCTCCTACAATGAGCAGTTCTTC. The chain combines TRBV12-3 or TRBV12-4 with TRBJ2-1, with D possibly TRBD1 on 6 matching bases. The V gene lost 6 bases and the J gene lost 0 bases, with 12 bases spanning the gap. The length of the CDR3 is 15 residues.

The genes are TRBV5-1 and TRBJ2-1, with 11 bases fitting TRBD1. The germline V gene encodes CDR1 SGHRS and CDR2 YFSETQ. V shed 4 bases, J shed 6 bases, and the junction held 6 bases outside the gene matches. The CDR3 is made up of 15 amino acids. The CDR3 spells CASSPQGTGGNEQFF. CDR3 coding DNA: TGCGCCAGCAGCCCTCAGGGGACAGGGGGCAATGAGCAGTTCTTC.

The rearrangement joins TRBV4-2 to TRBJ1-5; D remains ambiguous. Looked up from germline, CDR1 is LGHNA and CDR2 is YNFKEQ. CDR3 size: 16 residues. V was shortened by 6 bases and J by 2 bases, with 17 bases between the two germline ends. The CDR3 bases are TGTGCCAGCAGTCGCATCTCTGACGGTGGCAATCAGCCCCAGCATTTT. Amino acids: CASSRISDGGNQPQHF.

V usage is TRBV18 and J usage is TRBJ2-1, with TRBD2 matching over 14 bases. The CDR3 has 20 residues. CDR1 is KGHSH and CDR2 is LQKENI in the germline V gene. J was trimmed by 0 bases and V by 3 bases; bases with no gene match: 10. CDR3 loop: CASSPTGLAGGLGSYNEQFF. The CDR3 DNA reads TGTGCCAGCTCACCGACAGGACTAGCGGGAGGCCTTGGCTCCTACAATGAGCAGTTCTTC.

This rearrangement joins TRBV7-6 to TRBJ2-1; 12 bases map to TRBD2. Germline CDR1 SGHVS, CDR2 FNYEAQ. This CDR3 comprises 15 residues. V dropped 6 bases and J dropped 12; count of bases not matched to a gene: 12. The CDR3 region is CASSLAGGPGSGQFF. CDR3 nucleotide sequence: TGTGCCAGCAGTCTAGCGGGAGGGCCGGGTAGTGGGCAGTTCTTC.

This clonotype was detected a few times. V gene TRBV29-1 combines with J gene TRBJ2-5; TRBD2 matches 13 bases. Unmatched junction bases numbered 9, after V lost 6 bases and J lost 5 bases. This CDR3 is built from 15 residues. Germline V lookup: CDR1 SQVTM, CDR2 ANQGSEA. As DNA, the CDR3 is TGCAGCGTGACTAGCGGGGGGCCCACATGGGAGACCCAGTACTTC. Translating gives CSVTSGGPTWETQYF.

This clonotype was found a few times. This chain connects TRBV5-5 to TRBJ2-7; 7 bases map to TRBD1. CDR1 is SGHKS, CDR2 YYEKEE, per germline (reference sequence). There are 15 residues in the CDR3. With 4 bases clipped from V and 2 bases from J, the junction kept 9 bases outside the gene matches. CDR3 loop: CASSDRDRTTYEQYF. Here the CDR3 DNA reads TGTGCCAGCAGCGACCGGGACAGAACAACCTACGAGCAGTACTTC.

The table lists this clonotype with a few counts. The CDR3 sequence is CASILGWQDTEAFF. Here the CDR3 DNA reads TGTGCCAGTATATTGGGCTGGCAAGACACTGAAGCTTTCTTT. V and J are TRBV2 and TRBJ1-1; no clear D gene. The ends were cut back, 9 bases at V and 3 bases at J, with 17 bases in the middle. Per germline, CDR1 SNHLY and CDR2 FYNNEI. The CDR3 spans 14 residues. The full variable domain, completed using reference TRBV2 and TRBJ1-1, is EPEVTQTPSHQVTQMGQEVILRCVPISNHLYFYWYRQILGQKVEFLVSFYNNEISEKSEIFDDQFSVERPDGSNFTLKIRSTKLEDSAMYFCASILGWQDTEAFFGQGTRLTVV.